The clone carrying this T cell receptor (beta chain) was found once. Antigen unknown. This entry comes from a study of cytomegalovirus exposure and HLA in healthy donors. On the study more broadly: In an earlier analysis, 90 million to 130 million unique TCR beta sequences were found from some 180 million T cells.

Primers: 60 Vbeta forward and 13 Jbeta reverse. The table came from immunoSEQ multiplex PCR; TCRdb's copy has only in-frame clones and leaves some out. The sample contains about 200,000 clones, approximately 80% of which appear only once. CDR3 length: 15 amino acids. Germline trimming cut 3 bases from V and 3 bases from J; bases unmatched to any gene: 5. Per germline, CDR1 LGHNA and CDR2 YNFKEQ. Whole-study results and caveats: In a later analysis, parvovirus B19, influenza, CMV and Epstein-Barr virus appeared linked to several top co-occurrence clusters. By a later analysis, the bulk of CMV-associated TCR beta chains appeared HLA-restricted. The authors enumerated around 150 TCR beta chains as linked to cytomegalovirus.

The TCR comes from a boy aged 2 to 9 in good health and CMV-seronegative. This chain connects TRBV4-2 to TRBJ1-1; 9 bases align to TRBD1. The sequenced sample was PBMCs. The CDR3 loop reads CASSHYRGRDTEAFF. DNA of the CDR3: TGTGCCAGCAGCCACTACAGGGGGCGGGACACTGAAGCTTTCTTT.